This T cell receptor (beta chain) is from a study of blood T cell repertoires in COVID-19. Across the study: PBMCs, B-cell-depleted T cells, or T cells were the source of the cDNA or gDNA that made up the material.

This clone was seen once. Authors' methods: Reference gene primer amplification in the assay estimated nucleated cell counts. Method: immunoSEQ multiplex PCR; TCRdb's copy keeps in-frame clones and lacks some. V and J calls and clone size are copied from that table; D and trimming were computed from the DNA. The sample lists about 140,000 clones; approximately 90% were seen once. The V gene lost 0 bases and the J gene lost 2 bases, with 8 bases spanning the gap. There are 15 residues in the CDR3. Looked up from germline, CDR1 is SGHDT and CDR2 is YYEEEE. Sequencing was carried out using peripheral blood. The sequence derives from an elderly woman with acute or convalescent COVID-19. V usage is TRBV5-6 and J usage is TRBJ2-2, with D uncertain. CDR3 nucleotide sequence: TGTGCCAGCAGCTTGGGTAGGAGAAACACCGGGGAGCTGTTTTTT. Protein product: CASSLGRRNTGELFF. Using reference TRBV5-6 and TRBJ2-2 for the parts outside the CDR3, the full variable domain is DAGVTQSPTHLIKTRGQQVTLRCSPKSGHDTVSWYQQALGQGPQFIFQYYEEEERQRGNFPDRFSGHQFPNYSSELNVNALLLGDSALYLCASSLGRRNTGELFFGEGSRLTVL.